The 4 T cell receptor beta chains below all came from one sample that was sequenced in a study of neurological immune-mediated disorders. TCRdb re-called the 5' RACE reads with MiXCR, one entry per CDR3 protein. This sample has some 53,000 distinct CDR3 sequences; roughly 17% occur once, and the top ten carry 4% to 4.5%. Sequenced: PBMCs. These receptors were obtained from a man in his 60s in good health.

This clonotype was counted ten times or more. The genes are TRBV24-1 and TRBJ1-5; 8 bases fit TRBD1. Germline values: CDR1 KGHDR, CDR2 SFDVKD. Trimming cost V 4 bases and J 4 bases; bases outside gene matches: 5. The CDR3 is 15 amino acids. The CDR3 is CATSDRRTGNQPQHF. CDR3 bases: TGTGCCACCAGTGACCGCCGGACAGGGAATCAGCCCCAGCATTTT.

This clonotype appeared many times. The chain uses TRBV10-1 and TRBJ2-2; perhaps TRBD1 as D (6 bases). Trimming shortened V by 0 bases and J by 4 bases, and 9 bases separated the two germline ends. The CDR3 contains 15 residues. The germline gives CDR1 WNHNN, CDR2 SYGVQD (reference sequence). CDR3 sequence: CASSESVRGTGELFF. CDR3 bases: TGCGCCAGCAGTGAGTCTGTCAGGGGCACCGGGGAGCTGTTTTTT.

This clonotype was seen many times. The chain joins TRBV20-1 to TRBJ1-1; the D is unclear. The length of the CDR3 is 15 residues. The germline CDR1 and CDR2 sequences are DFQATT and SNEGSKA (reference sequence). Trimming cost V 1 base and J 8 bases, with 20 bases left between them. CDR3 DNA sequence: TGCAGTGCTAGAGCAAAAAGGGCCTCAGATCGGGAAGCTTTCTTT. Translated, it gives CSARAKRASDREAFF.

This clonotype was detected a few times. The CDR3 sequence is CASSSRTGNTEAFF. CDR3 DNA: TGCGCCAGCAGTTCCAGGACGGGAAACACTGAAGCTTTCTTT. This chain uses TRBV5-1 with TRBJ1-1; D is undetermined. The CDR3 has 14 residues. Deletions cut 5 bases from V and 2 bases from J, with 13 bases between. Per germline, CDR1 SGHRS and CDR2 YFSETQ.